These 25 T cell receptor beta chains originate from one sample sequenced in a study of blood T cell repertoires in COVID-19. The method was immunoSEQ multiplex PCR; TCRdb's version includes in-frame clones alone and lacks a portion of them. Altogether approximately 250,000 clones are present, around 80% being singletons, with the ten largest covering around 4.1%. Sequencing was performed on PBMCs or T cells enriched from blood (not recorded which). The receptors shown here come from a man aged 25-45 years with acute COVID-19.

The chain is built from TRBV7-8 and TRBJ1-5; no reliable D call. Germline V CDR1 and CDR2: SGHVS, FQNEAQ. The CDR3 runs to 14 residues. Trimming left V 6 bases short and J 0 bases short, with 9 bases between. The CDR3 here is CASSQSHSNQPQHF. CDR3 bases: TGTGCCAGCAGTCAGTCACATAGCAATCAGCCCCAGCATTTT.

This clone was observed a handful of times. This sample also contains other DNA sequences that code for the same CDR3. CDR3 coding DNA: TGTGCCAGCAGTGCCGACAGTTATAGCAATCAGCCCCAGCATTTT. It translates to CASSADSYSNQPQHF. The chain links TRBV9 to TRBJ1-5; D is perhaps TRBD1 (5 bases). With 5 bases removed from V and 0 bases from J, the gap between germline ends came to 12 bases. Germline loops: CDR1 SGDLS, CDR2 YYNGEE. The CDR3 sequence is 15 residues long.

This clone was observed many times. The chain employs TRBV5-1 and TRBJ2-3, with 8 bases aligning to TRBD2. Germline lookup yields CDR1 SGHRS and CDR2 YFSETQ. The CDR3 runs to 19 residues. The V gene end was trimmed by 5 bases and the J gene end by 6 bases; junction bases not matched to a gene: 23. CDR3 DNA sequence: TGCGCCAGCAGTCAAAAGACGGGGGGGCCCCAAATAGCCCTGGATACGCAGTATTTT. Protein sequence: CASSQKTGGPQIALDTQYF.

The chain couples TRBV23-1 to TRBJ1-5; maybe TRBD1 (6 bases). TRBV23-1 is an ORF; its function is uncertain. Trimming left V 4 bases short and J 0 bases short, with 10 bases between. The CDR3 is 15 residues long. Here the CDR3 DNA reads TGCGCCAGCAGTCGGACAGTCTATAGCAATCAGCCCCAGCATTTT. Encoded protein: CASSRTVYSNQPQHF.

The chain carries TRBV9 and TRBJ2-1; 7 nucleotides line up with TRBD2. V lost 0 bases, J lost 3 bases, and 3 bases stayed unmatched. Germline V gene data show CDR1 as SGDLS and CDR2 as YYNGEE. The CDR3 loop spans 15 amino acids. The CDR3 DNA sequence: TGTGCCAGCAGCGTAGGCGCGGGGGACTACAATGAGCAGTTCTTC. Translated: CASSVGAGDYNEQFF.

The chain joins TRBV4-1 to TRBJ2-1; TRBD2 is a possible D gene (5 bases). This CDR3 spans 16 amino acids. Germline V gene sequence: CDR1 MGHRA, CDR2 YSYEKL. V was cut by 3 bases and J by 2 bases, with 14 bases left in between. CDR3 DNA sequence: TGCGCCAGCAGCCACAATACAGCGGAGGCCTACAATGAGCAGTTCTTC. It translates to CASSHNTAEAYNEQFF.

V usage is TRBV18 and J usage is TRBJ1-1; a weak D match, TRBD1 (5 bases). The CDR3 has 16 amino acids. CDR1 is KGHSH and CDR2 is LQKENI in the germline V gene. V lost 3 bases and J 6 bases, leaving 20 bases between the germline ends. The CDR3: CASSPPTRSGGAEAFF. CDR3 in DNA: TGTGCCAGCTCACCCCCTACCAGAAGCGGGGGGGCTGAAGCTTTCTTT.

V gene TRBV6-1 combines with J gene TRBJ2-2, with 11 bases fitting TRBD2. Germline CDR1 reads MNHNS; CDR2 reads SASEGT. V lost 3 bases, J lost 6 bases, and 6 bases stayed unmatched. The CDR3 length is 16 residues. Here the CDR3 reads CASSDLAGGHPGELFF. The DNA for the CDR3 is TGTGCCAGCAGTGACCTAGCGGGAGGTCATCCCGGGGAGCTGTTTTTT.

The genes are TRBV6-5 and TRBJ1-4; 7 nucleotides agree with TRBD1. V lost 3 bases and J lost 8; bases outside the gene matches: 3. Looked up from germline, CDR1 is MNHEY and CDR2 is SVGAGI. This CDR3 has 13 amino acids. CDR3 region: CASSYGTVEKLFF. CDR3 DNA: TGTGCCAGCAGTTATGGGACAGTAGAAAAACTGTTTTTT.

The genes are TRBV7-2 and TRBJ2-3; 8 bases are a match to TRBD2. The CDR3 loop spans 16 amino acids. The germline gives CDR1 SGHTA, CDR2 FQGNSA. Losses at the gene ends were 7 bases for V and 8 bases for J; bases not matched to a gene: 17. CDR3 region: CASILGGARDAGTQYF. The CDR3 nucleotides are TGTGCCAGCATCCTCGGGGGGGCCAGGGACGCGGGTACGCAGTATTTT.

The chain joins TRBV5-6 to TRBJ1-2, with 11 nucleotides matching TRBD1. The V gene end was trimmed by 7 bases and the J gene end by 6 bases; junction bases not matched to a gene: 5. CDR1 is SGHDT, CDR2 YYEEEE, per germline. CDR3 length: 13 amino acids. CDR3 sequence (DNA): TGTGCCAGCCTGAGGACAGGGGGCAATGGCTACACCTTC. Translating it yields CASLRTGGNGYTF. The whole variable domain, filled in from reference TRBV5-6 and TRBJ1-2, reads DAGVTQSPTHLIKTRGQQVTLRCSPKSGHDTVSWYQQALGQGPQFIFQYYEEEERQRGNFPDRFSGHQFPNYSSELNVNALLLGDSALYLCASLRTGGNGYTFGSGTRLTVV.

The V and J genes are TRBV7-2 and TRBJ1-2; 12 bases fit TRBD1. The CDR3 sequence is 17 residues long. Trimming took 4 bases from V and 4 from J; bases not matched to a gene: 10. Germline CDR1 and CDR2: SGHTA and FQGNSA. The CDR3 reads CASSSGQGAILGYGYTF. The CDR3 DNA reads TGTGCCAGCAGCTCGGGACAGGGGGCAATACTCGGCTATGGCTACACCTTC.

This chain uses TRBV7-3 with TRBJ2-2; the match to TRBD1 covers 8 bases. Trimming removed 5 bases from V and 7 bases from J; junction bases left unmatched: 6. The CDR3 spans 14 residues. CDR1 and CDR2 (germline): SGHTA, FQGTGA. For the CDR3, the DNA is TGTGCCAGCAGCACAGGGGGGAAAAGCGGGGAGCTGTTTTTT. Translating it yields CASSTGGKSGELFF.

Here the CDR3 DNA reads TGTGCCAGCAGTGACCGTTTTGCTGGACTAGCGGGATTGGTGGACGAGCAGTACGTC. Translation: CASSDRFAGLAGLVDEQYV. J is TRBJ2-7 and V is TRBV6-4, with 12 bases lining up with TRBD2. J gave up 5 bases and V 2 bases, and 16 bases lay outside the gene matches. CDR3 length equals 19 residues. From germline, CDR1 is MRHNA and CDR2 SNTAGT.

This rearrangement joins TRBV6-5 to TRBJ2-7, with 8 bases matching TRBD1. The CDR3 length is 15 residues. V gave up 5 bases and J gave up 7 bases; unmatched junction bases: 13. Germline V CDR1 and CDR2: MNHEY, SVGAGI. The CDR3 bases are TGTGCCAGCAGTCTTAGTATTGGACAGGGCGAAGAGCAGTACGTC. As protein: CASSLSIGQGEEQYV.

The chain joins TRBV7-8 to TRBJ2-5; tentatively, D is TRBD2 (6 bases). Germline V gene data show CDR1 as SGHVS and CDR2 as FQNEAQ. The CDR3 totals 14 residues. V lost 5 bases and J lost 6, with 16 bases in between. CDR3 loop: CASSPVDGGKTQYF. The DNA of the CDR3 is TGTGCCAGCAGCCCGGTGGATGGGGGGAAGACCCAGTACTTC.

V usage is TRBV19 and J usage is TRBJ1-5; TRBD1 agrees at 8 bases. This CDR3 comprises 14 residues. V was clipped by 9 bases and J by 7 bases; unmatched bases: 11. Germline V gene lookup returns CDR1 LNHDA and CDR2 SQIVND (reference sequence). In DNA form, the CDR3 reads TGTGCCAGCCATCCAGGACAGGGACGACAGCCCCAGCATTTT. Translating it yields CASHPGQGRQPQHF.

The V call is TRBV7-2, the J call TRBJ2-3, with 9 bases that match TRBD2. CDR3 length equals 17 residues. V lost 5 bases to trimming and J lost 11 bases; unmatched junction nucleotides: 20. CDR1 SGHTA and CDR2 FQGNSA come from the germline V gene. CDR3 sequence: CASSPTEGLAGSGGQYF. CDR3 sequence (DNA): TGTGCCAGCAGCCCCACGGAAGGTCTAGCGGGGTCGGGAGGGCAGTATTTT.

The gene calls are TRBV27 and TRBJ2-5, with D perhaps matching TRBD1 (5 bases). Germline V gene lookup returns CDR1 MNHEY and CDR2 SMNVEV (reference sequence). This CDR3 has 15 amino acids. Deletions cut 2 bases from V and 7 bases from J, with 17 bases between. The chain's CDR3 is CASSLRGSPQGTQYF. The CDR3 region has the DNA TGTGCCAGCAGTTTAAGGGGCAGCCCCCAGGGGACCCAGTACTTC.

The V and J genes are TRBV14 and TRBJ2-2, with D maybe TRBD1 (6 bases). There are 13 residues in the CDR3. Germline V gene data show CDR1 as SGHDN and CDR2 as FVKESK. V shed 6 bases and J shed 4 bases, with 9 bases lying between them. CDR3 sequence reads: CASRGQLTGELFF. Written as DNA, the CDR3 is TGTGCCAGCAGAGGACAGCTCACCGGGGAGCTGTTTTTT.

J is TRBJ1-2 and V is TRBV28; tentative D call: TRBD1 (6 bases). Germline loops: CDR1 MDHEN, CDR2 SYDVKM. Trimming left V 5 bases short and J 5 bases short, with 15 bases between. This CDR3 contains 14 residues. The CDR3 DNA follows: TGTGCCAGCAGTGAGGCAGGGGTAGGGTATGGCTACACCTTC. It yields the protein CASSEAGVGYGYTF.

V usage is TRBV6-5 and J usage is TRBJ1-1; D call uncertain. V was shortened by 6 bases and J by 1 base, with 15 bases between the two germline ends. Germline loops: CDR1 MNHEY, CDR2 SVGAGI. CDR3 size: 15 residues. CDR3 sequence: CASSRLLGANTEAFF. CDR3 sequence (DNA): TGTGCCAGCAGCCGTCTTTTGGGAGCGAACACTGAAGCTTTCTTT.

V usage is TRBV7-9 and J usage is TRBJ2-3, with unresolved D. The V end was cut by 2 bases, the J end by 12 bases, with 18 bases between. The CDR3 extends over 14 amino acids. Germline values: CDR1 SEHNR, CDR2 FQNEAQ (reference sequence). The CDR3 nucleotides are TGTGCCAGCAGCTTAACCCTGGGCGCCGTCGTACAGTATTTT. Its protein product is CASSLTLGAVVQYF.

A word on this clone: The sample contains more than one DNA sequence encoding this CDR3. This rearrangement joins TRBV3-1 (or the pseudogene TRBV3-2) to TRBJ1-4; 11 nucleotides match TRBD1. The CDR3 has 15 amino acids. Germline V gene lookup returns CDR1 LGHDT and CDR2 YNNKEL (reference sequence). V shed 4 bases and J 8 bases; nucleotides not matched to a gene: 6. The CDR3 coding sequence is TGTGCCAGCAGCCGCTCCGGGACAGGGGGGGAAAAACTGTTTTTT. Translated: CASSRSGTGGEKLFF.

The chain links TRBV7-2 to TRBJ1-1, with D possibly being TRBD1 (6 bases). V lost 5 bases, J lost 6 bases, and 13 bases lay in between. The CDR3 sequence is 13 residues long. Germline V lookup: CDR1 SGHTA, CDR2 FQGNSA. The CDR3 bases are TGTGCCAGCAGCAACAGGGCGGCGGCTGAAGCTTTCTTT. This sequence encodes CASSNRAAAEAFF. The full variable domain, in which reference TRBV7-2 and TRBJ1-1 provide the parts outside the CDR3, is GAGVSQSPSNKVTEKGKDVELRCDPISGHTALYWYRQSLGQGLEFLIYFQGNSAPDKSGLPSDRFSAERTGGSVSTLTIQRTQQEDSAVYLCASSNRAAAEAFFGQGTRLTVV.